These 32 T cell receptor beta chains were sequenced from one sample in a study of identical twins. MiXCR, applied by TCRdb to the 5' RACE reads, yields one record per CDR3 protein. The sample holds around 20,000 distinct CDR3 sequences, 69% seen once. Sample: memory (CD45RO+) T cells sorted from blood. The receptors were sampled from a woman younger than 35 in good health. This table probably holds off-target reads from a library built for another chain.

The rearrangement joins TRBV12-2 to TRBJ2-7. TRBV12-2 is described as a pseudogene. CDR3 length: 14 amino acids. Written as DNA, the CDR3 is TGTGCAAGTCCAGAGGTAGGGGCGACCTTAGAGCAGTACTTC. This translates into CASPEVGATLEQYF.

This rearrangement joins TRBV29-1 to TRBJ2-3; TRBD2 agrees at 10 bases. CDR1 is SQVTM and CDR2 is ANQGSEA in the germline V gene. The V segment lost 5 bases and the J segment 3 bases; nucleotides outside the gene matches: 11. The CDR3 is 16 amino acids. The CDR3: CSVSRLAGEGTDTQYF. CDR3 nucleotide sequence: TGCAGCGTTTCCCGTCTAGCGGGAGAGGGGACAGATACGCAGTATTTT.

This rearrangement joins TRBV5-8 to TRBJ2-3, with a weak D call TRBD1 (6 bases). Germline V gene sequence: CDR1 SGHTS, CDR2 YDEGEE. The CDR3 loop spans 13 amino acids. V shed 4 bases and J shed 11 bases, with 17 bases lying between them. In DNA form, the CDR3 reads TGTGCCAGCAGCGTGGACAGACCCCATAAGCAGTATTTT. Its translation: CASSVDRPHKQYF.

The gene calls are TRBV13 and TRBJ2-3; D uncertain. Germline-derived CDR1 and CDR2 are PRHDT and FYEKMQ (reference sequence). This CDR3 has 11 amino acids. V was clipped by 3 bases and J by 2 bases, with 0 bases between them. CDR3 DNA: TGTGCCAGCAGCTTCACAGATACGCAGTATTTT. It is translated as CASSFTDTQYF.

The chain links TRBV2 to TRBJ2-1; D possibly uses TRBD1 or TRBD2 (5 bases each). Trimming removed 6 bases at V and 8 bases at J, with 14 bases between. This CDR3 has 13 amino acids. The germline V gene has CDR1 SNHLY and CDR2 FYNNEI. In DNA, the CDR3 is TGTGCCAGCAGGTCTGCCATGGGGGATGAGCAGTTCTTC. Its protein product is CASRSAMGDEQFF.

The chain joins TRBV18 to TRBJ1-5; weak D call: TRBD1 (5 bases). The CDR3 is 12 amino acids. The germline V and J ends were trimmed by 2 bases and 7 bases, with 6 bases remaining between them. The germline CDR1 and CDR2 sequences are KGHSH and LQKENI. The CDR3 DNA sequence: TGTGCCAGCTCACCAGGGGACCAGCCCCAGCATTTT. This translates into CASSPGDQPQHF. The full variable domain, rest sourced from reference TRBV18 and TRBJ1-5, is NAGVMQNPRHLVRRRGQEARLRCSPMKGHSHVYWYRQLPEEGLKFMVYLQKENIIDESGMPKERFSAEFPKEGPSILRIQQVVRGDSAAYFCASSPGDQPQHFGDGTRLSIL.

The chain combines TRBV6-2 or TRBV6-3 with TRBJ2-2; 8 nucleotides align to TRBD2. J was trimmed by 1 base and V by 2 bases; bases with no gene match: 9. The CDR3 spans 18 residues. Germline V gene data show CDR1 as MNHEY and CDR2 as SVGEGT. The CDR3 loop is CASSYSSSGSKNTGELFF. The CDR3, as DNA: TGTGCCAGCAGTTACAGTTCCAGCGGGAGTAAGAACACCGGGGAGCTGTTTTTT.

The sample holds a few counts of this clonotype. The gene calls are TRBV20-1 and TRBJ2-7; a possible D gene is TRBD2 (5 bases). The CDR3 is 15 amino acids. The V end lost 3 bases, the J end lost 2 bases, and 17 bases lay between the germline ends. Germline V gene data show CDR1 as DFQATT and CDR2 as SNEGSKA (reference sequence). CDR3 DNA: TGCAGTGCTAGGGACTGGGCTAGCAGGACCTACGAGCAGTACTTC. As protein: CSARDWASRTYEQYF.

The rearrangement uses TRBV15 and TRBJ2-3; 14 bases align to TRBD2. Germline V gives CDR1 LNHNV, CDR2 YYDKDF (reference sequence). V shed 3 bases and J 5 bases; nucleotides not matched to a gene: 4. The CDR3 extends over 16 amino acids. CDR3: CATSRGLAGVGDTQYF. CDR3 DNA sequence: TGTGCCACCAGCAGGGGACTAGCGGGAGTGGGAGATACGCAGTATTTT.

V and J are TRBV27 and TRBJ1-5; 7 bases line up with TRBD1. There are 15 residues in the CDR3. V lost 5 bases and J lost 6; bases outside the gene matches: 10. The germline CDR1 and CDR2 sequences are MNHEY and SMNVEV (reference sequence). The CDR3 is CASSRDSGVGQPQHF. The CDR3 DNA sequence: TGTGCCAGCAGTCGGGACAGTGGAGTCGGTCAGCCCCAGCATTTT.

The V call is TRBV11-1, the J call TRBJ2-1; D might be TRBD2 (6 bases). Looked up from germline, CDR1 is SGHAT and CDR2 is FQDESV (reference sequence). The V and J ends lost 5 bases and 7 bases respectively, with 27 bases between them. The CDR3 runs 18 residues. As DNA, the CDR3 is TGTGCCAGCAGCCCTAAGGAGGGGCTCCAGGCGGGTCCGAATGAGCAGTTCTTC. Translation: CASSPKEGLQAGPNEQFF.

The chain has TRBV29-1 and TRBJ2-7; no reliable D call. Germline V lookup: CDR1 SQVTM, CDR2 ANQGSEA. The CDR3 totals 12 residues. V was clipped by 3 bases and J by 1 base, with 7 bases between them. The CDR3, as DNA: TGCAGCGTTGAGGGTACGTCCTACGAGCAGTACTTC. This translates into CSVEGTSYEQYF.

CDR3 in DNA: TGTGCCAGCAGCTACAGGGGCGGCAATCAGCCCCAGCATTTT. The encoded protein is CASSYRGGNQPQHF. The rearrangement uses TRBV7-2 and TRBJ1-5; 7 bases align to TRBD1. Germline loops: CDR1 SGHTA, CDR2 FQGNSA. The length of the CDR3 is 14 residues. V shed 4 bases and J 2 bases; nucleotides not matched to a gene: 2. Looking up the rest from reference TRBV7-2 and TRBJ1-5 gives the full variable domain: GAGVSQSPSNKVTEKGKDVELRCDPISGHTALYWYRQSLGQGLEFLIYFQGNSAPDKSGLPSDRFSAERTGGSVSTLTIQRTQQEDSAVYLCASSYRGGNQPQHFGDGTRLSIL.

This rearrangement joins TRBV10-1 to TRBJ1-1; the D gene is possibly TRBD1 (5 bases). Germline values: CDR1 WNHNN, CDR2 SYGVQD (reference sequence). V lost 5 bases, J lost 10 bases, and 20 bases lay in between. The length of the CDR3 is 14 residues. The CDR3 region is CASSPRTDINGAFF. In nucleotides, the CDR3 is TGCGCCAGCAGTCCCAGGACGGACATAAACGGAGCTTTCTTT.

The chain recombines TRBV29-1 with TRBJ2-1, with D possibly being TRBD1 (5 bases). Germline V CDR1 and CDR2: SQVTM, ANQGSEA. The CDR3 contains 13 residues. V lost 8 bases, J lost 7 bases, and 18 bases lay in between. CDR3 in DNA: TGCAGCACCCTGGACAATCTTGGGAATGAGCAGTTCTTC. Encoded protein: CSTLDNLGNEQFF.

The chain has TRBV10-1 and TRBJ1-1; D not resolved. Trimming took 6 bases from V and 1 from J, leaving 9 bases between them. This CDR3 is built from 13 residues. CDR1 WNHNN and CDR2 SYGVQD come from the germline V gene (reference sequence). The CDR3 spells CASSPAPNTEAFF. The DNA of the CDR3 is TGCGCCAGCAGCCCCGCTCCGAACACTGAAGCTTTCTTT.

This chain connects TRBV18 to TRBJ2-5; D may be TRBD1 or TRBD2 (5 bases each). The germline gives CDR1 KGHSH, CDR2 LQKENI. The CDR3 is made up of 16 amino acids. V lost 6 bases and J lost 0, with 17 bases in between. The CDR3 DNA reads TGTGCCAGCTCGTCATCAATCCGGGACGACCAAGAGACCCAGTACTTC. It specifies CASSSSIRDDQETQYF. The whole variable domain, remainder taken from reference TRBV18 and TRBJ2-5, is NAGVMQNPRHLVRRRGQEARLRCSPMKGHSHVYWYRQLPEEGLKFMVYLQKENIIDESGMPKERFSAEFPKEGPSILRIQQVVRGDSAAYFCASSSSIRDDQETQYFGPGTRLLVL.

For the CDR3, the DNA is TGTGCCAGCGGCCCACAGGACGCCTACGAGCAGTACTTC. This sequence encodes CASGPQDAYEQYF. V gene TRBV7-9 combines with J gene TRBJ2-7, with D perhaps matching TRBD1 (5 bases). The CDR3 extends over 13 amino acids. V was trimmed by 8 bases and J by 2 bases, leaving 13 bases between them. CDR1 is SEHNR and CDR2 is FQNEAQ in the germline V gene (reference sequence).

J is TRBJ2-7 and V is TRBV10-3; 9 bases map to TRBD1. Per germline, CDR1 ENHRY and CDR2 SYGVKD. V shed 5 bases, J shed 1 base, and the junction held 9 bases outside the gene matches. The CDR3 runs 16 residues. The CDR3 coding sequence is TGTGCCATCAGTCCAAGGGAACAGGGGGCTTCCTACGAGCAGTACTTC. This gives the protein CAISPREQGASYEQYF.

The chain is built from TRBV29-1 and TRBJ2-1; weak D call: TRBD1 (5 bases). V shed 5 bases and J shed 9 bases, with 11 bases lying between them. CDR3 length: 11 residues. Germline loops: CDR1 SQVTM, CDR2 ANQGSEA. This CDR3 reads CSVTDIREQFF. The DNA for the CDR3 is TGCAGCGTTACGGACATCCGTGAGCAGTTCTTC.

V usage is TRBV5-1 and J usage is TRBJ2-1, with D possibly TRBD2 on 5 matching bases. V was trimmed by 4 bases and J by 1 base, leaving 9 bases between them. CDR3 length equals 14 residues. CDR1 and CDR2 from the germline V gene are SGHRS and YFSETQ. CDR3 nucleotides: TGCGCCAGCAGCGAGGACTCTTCCTACAATGAGCAGTTCTTC. As protein: CASSEDSSYNEQFF.

J is TRBJ2-1 and V is TRBV18; D may correspond to TRBD1 or TRBD2 (5 bases each). Trimming removed 3 bases at V and 0 bases at J, with 12 bases between. The CDR3 length is 16 residues. Germline V CDR1 and CDR2: KGHSH, LQKENI. CDR3 region: CASSPLGDASYNEQFF. Here the CDR3 DNA reads TGTGCCAGCTCACCGTTGGGGGACGCCTCCTACAATGAGCAGTTCTTC. The full variable domain, rest sourced from reference TRBV18 and TRBJ2-1, is NAGVMQNPRHLVRRRGQEARLRCSPMKGHSHVYWYRQLPEEGLKFMVYLQKENIIDESGMPKERFSAEFPKEGPSILRIQQVVRGDSAAYFCASSPLGDASYNEQFFGPGTRLTVL.

The chain links TRBV10-1 to TRBJ1-3; D remains unclear. The CDR3 runs to 16 residues. V lost 4 bases to trimming and J lost 0 bases, with 13 bases between them. Germline V gene data show CDR1 as WNHNN and CDR2 as SYGVQD (reference sequence). CDR3 nucleotide sequence: TGCGCCAGCAGTGCGGTGAGGGCACTCTCTGGAAACACCATATATTTT. Translated: CASSAVRALSGNTIYF.

CDR3 sequence: CASSLVTSALTGELFF. The CDR3 nucleotides are TGTGCCAGCAGCTTAGTTACTAGCGCACTCACCGGGGAGCTGTTTTTT. The rearrangement joins TRBV11-2 to TRBJ2-2; TRBD2 matches 7 bases. The J segment lost 4 bases and the V segment lost 1 base, leaving 6 bases of the junction unmatched. CDR3 length: 16 amino acids. Germline V CDR1 and CDR2: SGHAT, FQNNGV. The whole variable domain, remainder taken from reference TRBV11-2 and TRBJ2-2, is EAGVAQSPRYKIIEKRQSVAFWCNPISGHATLYWYQQILGQGPKLLIQFQNNGVVDDSQLPKDRFSAERLKGVDSTLKIQPAKLEDSAVYLCASSLVTSALTGELFFGEGSRLTVL.

This chain joins TRBV6-1 and TRBJ2-2; TRBD2 might be the D (6 bases). The CDR3 consists of 14 residues. Trimming pared 5 bases from V and 7 bases from J, leaving 14 bases between. From germline, CDR1 is MNHNS and CDR2 SASEGT. The CDR3 sequence: CASSPRRASGELFF. CDR3 in DNA: TGTGCCAGCAGTCCTAGGAGGGCCAGCGGGGAGCTGTTTTTT.

The chain uses TRBV20-1 and TRBJ2-1, with a tentative D call TRBD2 (6 bases). V was clipped by 8 bases and J by 9 bases, with 20 bases between them. CDR3 length equals 13 residues. Germline CDR1 and CDR2: DFQATT and SNEGSKA (reference sequence). For the CDR3, the DNA is TGCAGTACCCTACAGAGGGGAGGAAGTGAGCAGTTCTTC. Translation: CSTLQRGGSEQFF.

V usage is TRBV19 and J usage is TRBJ2-5; D tentatively fits TRBD1 or TRBD2 (5 bases each). The CDR3 loop spans 17 amino acids. Germline V lookup: CDR1 LNHDA, CDR2 SQIVND (reference sequence). V shed 8 bases and J shed 3 bases, with 25 bases lying between them. The CDR3 nucleotides are TGTGCCAGTTGCCCTTCGTCCCCGAGAGGGGTGGAAGAGACCCAGTACTTC. Translated: CASCPSSPRGVEETQYF.

The V gene is TRBV18, the J gene TRBJ2-7; D is unresolved. CDR1 is KGHSH, CDR2 LQKENI, per germline. The CDR3 consists of 15 residues. V dropped 1 base and J dropped 4 bases, with 14 bases sitting between them. CDR3 residues: CASSPRSSRLYEQYF. The CDR3 DNA reads TGTGCCAGCTCACCACGGTCCAGCAGACTTTACGAGCAGTACTTC.

The rearrangement links TRBV10-1 to TRBJ1-4, with D possibly matching TRBD1 (5 bases). The CDR3 consists of 17 residues. V was trimmed by 7 bases and J by 10 bases, leaving 28 bases between them. Germline CDR1 WNHNN, CDR2 SYGVQD (reference sequence). The CDR3 coding sequence is TGCGCCAGCATCCCACGAGGGGAAAGGAGGGTTGTAGGAAAACTGTTTTTT. This translates into CASIPRGERRVVGKLFF.

CDR3 amino acids: CASSLDRSTDTQYF. CDR3 nucleotides: TGTGCCAGCAGCTTAGATCGGAGCACAGATACGCAGTATTTT. The chain is built from TRBV7-2 and TRBJ2-3; D is ambiguous. Trimming took 1 base from V and 0 from J, leaving 5 bases between them. The V gene's germline CDR1 is SGHTA and CDR2 FQGNSA. This CDR3 is 14 amino acids long.

The rearrangement joins TRBV7-3 to TRBJ2-6; no clear D gene. Looked up from germline, CDR1 is SGHTA and CDR2 is FQGTGA. V was shortened by 3 bases and J by 1 base, with 7 bases between the two germline ends. This CDR3 contains 15 residues. CDR3 in amino acids: CASSLDGSGANVLTF. As DNA, the CDR3 is TGTGCCAGCAGCTTGGACGGATCTGGGGCCAACGTCCTGACTTTC.

CDR3 amino acids: CASSLDRGYEQYF. The CDR3 DNA is TGTGCCAGCAGTTTGGACAGGGGGTACGAGCAGTACTTC. The chain uses TRBV27 and TRBJ2-7, with TRBD1 matching 10 bases. CDR1 is MNHEY and CDR2 is SMNVEV in the germline V gene (reference sequence). Trimming took 3 bases from V and 4 from J; bases not matched to a gene: 0. The CDR3 loop spans 13 amino acids.